These T cell receptor beta chains were read from a single sample in a study of blood T cell repertoires in COVID-19. The assay was immunoSEQ multiplex PCR, and TCRdb's table has in-frame clones only and misses some. This sample has around 70,000 clones, with 80% found just once. Sample: peripheral blood. The receptors were gathered from a man in his sixties or seventies who had recovered from COVID-19. Both conserved end residues are part of each CDR3. D genes are given only for firm matches. Some rows have no size entry. The others give once, few or many, or a class for an expanded clone.

cdr3_aa: CASSSVSLNSPLHF
cdr3_nt: TGTGCCAGCAGCTCAGTCTCTCTTAATTCACCCCTCCACTTT
cdr3_length: 14
d_call: .
j_call: TRBJ1-6
clone_size: few
v_call: TRBV21-1

cdr3_aa: CASSFQISGANVLTF
cdr3_nt: TGTGCCAGTAGTTTCCAAATCTCTGGGGCCAACGTCCTGACTTTC
cdr3_length: 15
d_call: .
j_call: TRBJ2-6
clone_size: few
v_call: TRBV19

cdr3_aa: CASSRTSNYGYTF
cdr3_nt: TGTGCCAGCAGCCGAACAAGTAACTATGGCTACACCTTC
cdr3_length: 13
d_call: .
j_call: TRBJ1-2
clone_size: .
v_call: TRBV5-6

cdr3_aa: CASSHLRGNNEQFF
cdr3_nt: TGTGCCAGCAGCCATTTACGGGGGAACAATGAGCAGTTCTTC
cdr3_length: 14
d_call: .
j_call: TRBJ2-1
clone_size: .
v_call: TRBV9

cdr3_aa: CASSRTSGTGVHDTQYF
cdr3_nt: TGTGCCAGCAGTCGCACATCAGGGACAGGGGTACACGATACGCAGTATTTT
cdr3_length: 17
d_call: TRBD1
j_call: TRBJ2-3
clone_size: .
v_call: TRBV27

cdr3_aa: CASSPNGGEKLFF
cdr3_nt: TGTGCCAGCTCACCGAATGGGGGGGAAAAACTGTTTTTT
cdr3_length: 13
d_call: .
j_call: TRBJ1-4
clone_size: .
v_call: TRBV18

cdr3_aa: CASSIGLAGVETQYF
cdr3_nt: TGTGCCAGCAGCATAGGACTAGCGGGGGTAGAGACCCAGTACTTC
cdr3_length: 15
d_call: TRBD2
j_call: TRBJ2-5
clone_size: .
v_call: TRBV5-8

cdr3_aa: CASSYGTGPPGYGYTF
cdr3_nt: TGTGCCAGCAGTTACGGGACAGGGCCACCTGGCTATGGCTACACCTTC
cdr3_length: 16
d_call: TRBD1
j_call: TRBJ1-2
clone_size: .
v_call: TRBV6-2/TRBV6-3

cdr3_aa: CASSLQGLTEAFF
cdr3_nt: TGTGCCAGCAGCCTTCAGGGGCTCACTGAAGCTTTCTTT
cdr3_length: 13
d_call: .
j_call: TRBJ1-1
clone_size: .
v_call: TRBV14

cdr3_aa: CATDHRGRGEKLFF
cdr3_nt: TGTGCCACCGACCACAGGGGCAGGGGTGAAAAACTGTTTTTT
cdr3_length: 14
d_call: TRBD1
j_call: TRBJ1-4
clone_size: .
v_call: TRBV27

cdr3_aa: CASSLTPPPRGEAFF
cdr3_nt: TGTGCCAGCAGCTTAACCCCCCCGCCGCGGGGTGAAGCTTTCTTT
cdr3_length: 15
d_call: .
j_call: TRBJ1-1
clone_size: .
v_call: TRBV7-2

cdr3_aa: CASTSRTGGQETQYF
cdr3_nt: TGTGCCAGCACCTCTCGGACTGGAGGACAAGAGACCCAGTACTTC
cdr3_length: 15
d_call: .
j_call: TRBJ2-5
clone_size: .
v_call: TRBV2

cdr3_aa: CASSLTGTSGSRHEQFF
cdr3_nt: TGCGCCAGCAGCTTGACCGGGACTAGCGGGAGTAGGCATGAGCAGTTCTTC
cdr3_length: 17
d_call: TRBD2
j_call: TRBJ2-1
clone_size: .
v_call: TRBV5-1

cdr3_aa: CASSPQDTGNTEAFF
cdr3_nt: TGTGCCAGCAGCCCTCAGGACACAGGGAACACTGAAGCTTTCTTT
cdr3_length: 15
d_call: .
j_call: TRBJ1-1
clone_size: .
v_call: TRBV28

cdr3_aa: CAWSQIGSDEQFF
cdr3_nt: TGTGCCTGGAGTCAGATTGGTAGCGATGAGCAGTTCTTC
cdr3_length: 13
d_call: .
j_call: TRBJ2-1
clone_size: .
v_call: TRBV30

cdr3_aa: CASSYSDTQYF
cdr3_nt: TGTGCCAGCAGTTATAGTGATACGCAGTATTTT
cdr3_length: 11
d_call: .
j_call: TRBJ2-3
clone_size: once
v_call: TRBV6-6

cdr3_aa: CASSPARGNYGYTF
cdr3_nt: TGTGCCAGCAGCCCGGCGCGGGGGAACTATGGCTACACCTTC
cdr3_length: 14
d_call: .
j_call: TRBJ1-2
clone_size: .
v_call: TRBV7-8

cdr3_aa: CASSAGGANEKLFF
cdr3_nt: TGTGCCAGCAGCGCCGGGGGAGCTAATGAAAAACTGTTTTTT
cdr3_length: 14
d_call: .
j_call: TRBJ1-4
clone_size: once
v_call: TRBV9

cdr3_aa: CASSQGGGPSHEAFF
cdr3_nt: TGTGCCAGCAGCCAAGGCGGGGGGCCCTCGCACGAAGCTTTCTTT
cdr3_length: 15
d_call: .
j_call: TRBJ1-1
clone_size: .
v_call: TRBV7-2

cdr3_aa: CASSLQEMVDSNQPQHF
cdr3_nt: TGTGCCAGCAGCTTACAGGAAATGGTTGATAGCAATCAGCCCCAGCATTTT
cdr3_length: 17
d_call: .
j_call: TRBJ1-5
clone_size: .
v_call: TRBV5-5

cdr3_aa: CASSFGQTTYEQYF
cdr3_nt: TGTGCCAGCAGCTTCGGACAGACGACCTACGAGCAGTACTTC
cdr3_length: 14
d_call: .
j_call: TRBJ2-7
clone_size: .
v_call: TRBV11-3

cdr3_aa: CASSLGVSGNTIYF
cdr3_nt: TGTGCCAGCAGTTTGGGAGTCTCTGGAAACACCATATATTTT
cdr3_length: 14
d_call: .
j_call: TRBJ1-3
clone_size: .
v_call: TRBV7-2

cdr3_aa: CASSQDRPRWGDYGYTF
cdr3_nt: TGCGCCAGCAGCCAAGATCGGCCCAGGTGGGGGGACTATGGCTACACCTTC
cdr3_length: 17
d_call: .
j_call: TRBJ1-2
clone_size: .
v_call: TRBV4-1

cdr3_aa: CASSYRTGIGTEAFF
cdr3_nt: TGTGCCAGCAGCTATAGGACAGGGATAGGCACTGAAGCTTTCTTT
cdr3_length: 15
d_call: TRBD1
j_call: TRBJ1-1
clone_size: .
v_call: TRBV7-9

cdr3_aa: CAWTSGRHTDTQYF
cdr3_nt: TGTGCCTGGACCAGCGGGAGACACACAGATACGCAGTATTTT
cdr3_length: 14
d_call: TRBD2
j_call: TRBJ2-3
clone_size: .
v_call: TRBV30

cdr3_aa: CATSRDALRLAGGHEQYF
cdr3_nt: TGTGCCACCAGCAGAGACGCCTTGCGACTAGCGGGAGGGCACGAGCAGTACTTC
cdr3_length: 18
d_call: TRBD2
j_call: TRBJ2-7
clone_size: .
v_call: TRBV15

cdr3_aa: CSVGTSGGYEQYF
cdr3_nt: TGCAGCGTCGGGACTAGCGGGGGCTACGAGCAGTACTTC
cdr3_length: 13
d_call: TRBD2
j_call: TRBJ2-7
clone_size: .
v_call: TRBV29-1

cdr3_aa: CASSQALFSGTQYF
cdr3_nt: TGCGCCAGCAGCCAAGCCCTTTTTTCGGGTACGCAGTATTTT
cdr3_length: 14
d_call: .
j_call: TRBJ2-3
clone_size: .
v_call: TRBV4-3

cdr3_aa: CASSPTGYGEGAFF
cdr3_nt: TGTGCCAGCAGCCCCACAGGGTACGGGGAAGGAGCTTTCTTT
cdr3_length: 14
d_call: .
j_call: TRBJ1-1
clone_size: few
v_call: TRBV7-2

cdr3_aa: CASSLDEKGVRGIEQFF
cdr3_nt: TGTGCCAGCAGCTTAGACGAGAAAGGGGTCAGGGGGATTGAGCAGTTCTTC
cdr3_length: 17
d_call: TRBD1
j_call: TRBJ2-1
clone_size: .
v_call: TRBV7-9

cdr3_aa: CASSYPGQGQETQYF
cdr3_nt: TGTGCCAGCAGTTATCCGGGACAGGGGCAGGAGACCCAGTACTTC
cdr3_length: 15
d_call: TRBD1
j_call: TRBJ2-5
clone_size: .
v_call: TRBV6-5

cdr3_aa: CASSQDSTDMNTEAFF
cdr3_nt: TGCGCCAGCAGCCAAGATTCTACAGACATGAACACTGAAGCTTTCTTT
cdr3_length: 16
d_call: .
j_call: TRBJ1-1
clone_size: .
v_call: TRBV4-1

cdr3_aa: CASSYSTGQGQYGYTF
cdr3_nt: TGTGCCAGCAGTTACTCGACTGGACAGGGGCAATATGGCTACACCTTC
cdr3_length: 16
d_call: TRBD1
j_call: TRBJ1-2
clone_size: few
v_call: TRBV6-5

cdr3_aa: CASSMGPQETQYF
cdr3_nt: TGTGCCAGTAGTATGGGGCCCCAAGAGACCCAGTACTTC
cdr3_length: 13
d_call: .
j_call: TRBJ2-5
clone_size: .
v_call: TRBV19

cdr3_aa: CASSAGSSGVDEQFF
cdr3_nt: TGTGCCAGCAGCGCAGGGTCTAGCGGGGTGGATGAGCAGTTCTTC
cdr3_length: 15
d_call: TRBD2
j_call: TRBJ2-1
clone_size: .
v_call: TRBV11-2

cdr3_aa: CASSPSGGNIQYF
cdr3_nt: TGTGCCAGCAGCCCCAGCGGGGGCAACATTCAGTACTTC
cdr3_length: 13
d_call: TRBD2
j_call: TRBJ2-4
clone_size: .
v_call: TRBV5-4

cdr3_aa: CASSQLAGEETQYF
cdr3_nt: TGTGCCAGCAGCCAACTAGCGGGAGAAGAGACCCAGTACTTC
cdr3_length: 14
d_call: TRBD2
j_call: TRBJ2-5
clone_size: .
v_call: TRBV3-1/TRBV3-2

cdr3_aa: CASSQVVTSGAGELFF
cdr3_nt: TGTGCCAGCAGCCAAGTAGTGACTAGCGGGGCCGGGGAGCTGTTTTTT
cdr3_length: 16
d_call: TRBD2
j_call: TRBJ2-2
clone_size: .
v_call: TRBV3-1/TRBV3-2

cdr3_aa: CASSLTAVGSDTQYF
cdr3_nt: TGTGCCAGCAGCTTAACAGCGGTCGGATCCGATACGCAGTATTTT
cdr3_length: 15
d_call: .
j_call: TRBJ2-3
clone_size: .
v_call: TRBV7-9

cdr3_aa: CASARQVVSEQFF
cdr3_nt: TGCGCCAGTGCGCGACAGGTCGTCAGTGAGCAGTTCTTC
cdr3_length: 13
d_call: .
j_call: TRBJ2-1
clone_size: .
v_call: TRBV4-3

cdr3_aa: CASSLAMGQVEKLFF
cdr3_nt: TGCGCCAGCAGCTTGGCCATGGGGCAGGTAGAAAAACTGTTTTTT
cdr3_length: 15
d_call: .
j_call: TRBJ1-4
clone_size: .
v_call: TRBV5-1

cdr3_aa: CASSFSTSGRADTGELFF
cdr3_nt: TGTGCCAGCAGCTTTTCGACTAGCGGGAGGGCCGACACCGGGGAGCTGTTTTTT
cdr3_length: 18
d_call: TRBD2
j_call: TRBJ2-2
clone_size: once
v_call: TRBV7-8